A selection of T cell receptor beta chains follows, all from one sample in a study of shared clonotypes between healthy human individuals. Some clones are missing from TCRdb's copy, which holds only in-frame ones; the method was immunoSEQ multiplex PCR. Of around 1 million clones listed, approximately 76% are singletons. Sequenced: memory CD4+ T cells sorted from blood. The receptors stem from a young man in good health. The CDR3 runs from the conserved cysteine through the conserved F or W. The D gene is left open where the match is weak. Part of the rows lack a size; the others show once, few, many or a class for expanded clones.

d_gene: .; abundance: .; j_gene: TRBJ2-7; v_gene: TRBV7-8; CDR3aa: CASSHGTALYEQYF; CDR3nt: TGTGCCAGCAGCCACGGGACCGCCCTTTACGAGCAGTACTTC
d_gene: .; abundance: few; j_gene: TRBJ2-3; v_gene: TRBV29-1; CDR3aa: CSGGQLTDTQYF; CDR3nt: TGCAGCGGTGGACAGCTGACAGATACGCAGTATTTT
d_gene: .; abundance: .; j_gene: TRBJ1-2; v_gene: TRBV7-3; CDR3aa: CASSPQSGGNYGYTF; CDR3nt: TGTGCCAGCAGCCCCCAGTCCGGCGGTAACTATGGCTACACCTTC
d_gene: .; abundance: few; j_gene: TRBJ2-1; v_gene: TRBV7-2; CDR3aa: CASSLGGRHNNEQFF; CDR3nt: TGTGCCAGCAGCTTAGGGGGTCGCCATAACAATGAGCAGTTCTTC
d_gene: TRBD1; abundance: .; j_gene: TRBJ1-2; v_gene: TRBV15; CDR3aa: CATSRSGGIGGYTF; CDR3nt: TGTGCCACCAGCAGATCAGGGGGAATAGGTGGCTACACCTTC
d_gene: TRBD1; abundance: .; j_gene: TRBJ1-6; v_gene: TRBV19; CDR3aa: CASSTRDRVENSPLHF; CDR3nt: TGTGCCAGTAGTACCAGAGACAGGGTCGAGAATTCACCCCTCCACTTT
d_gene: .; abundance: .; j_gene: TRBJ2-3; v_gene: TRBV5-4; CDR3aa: CASSLDPDTQYF; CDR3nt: TGTGCCAGCAGCTTGGATCCAGATACGCAGTATTTT
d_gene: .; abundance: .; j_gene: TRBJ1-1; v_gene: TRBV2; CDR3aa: CASSFSRGGNTEAFF; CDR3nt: TGTGCCAGCAGTTTCTCCAGGGGTGGGAACACTGAAGCTTTCTTT
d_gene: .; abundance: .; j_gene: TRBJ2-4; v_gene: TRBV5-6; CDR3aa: CASSSNQIAKNIQYF; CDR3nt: TGTGCCAGCAGCTCAAACCAAATAGCCAAAAACATTCAGTACTTC
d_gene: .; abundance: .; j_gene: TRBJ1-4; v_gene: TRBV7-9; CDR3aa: CASSQLTNEKLFF; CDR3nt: TGTGCCAGCAGTCAGCTAACTAATGAAAAACTGTTTTTT
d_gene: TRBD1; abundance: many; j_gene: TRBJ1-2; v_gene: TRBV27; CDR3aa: CASSPRQGLYGYTF; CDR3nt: TGTGCCAGCAGTCCCCGACAGGGACTCTATGGCTACACCTTC
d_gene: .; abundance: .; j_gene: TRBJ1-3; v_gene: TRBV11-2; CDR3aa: CASTGSGNTIYF; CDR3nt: TGTGCCAGCACGGGCTCGGGAAACACCATATATTTT
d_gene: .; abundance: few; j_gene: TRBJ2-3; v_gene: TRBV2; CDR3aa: CASYPDSRGTDTQYF; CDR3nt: TGTGCCAGCTACCCGGACAGTCGGGGTACAGATACGCAGTATTTT
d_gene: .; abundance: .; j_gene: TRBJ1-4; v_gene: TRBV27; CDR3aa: CASSSTENNEKLFF; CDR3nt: TGTGCCAGCAGTTCGACCGAGAATAATGAAAAACTGTTTTTT
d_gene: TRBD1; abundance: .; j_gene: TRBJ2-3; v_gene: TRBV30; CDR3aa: CAWVETGWSTDTQYF; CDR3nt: TGTGCCTGGGTCGAGACAGGGTGGAGCACAGATACGCAGTATTTT
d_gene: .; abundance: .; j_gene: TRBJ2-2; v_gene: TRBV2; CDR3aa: CASKAGTTGELFF; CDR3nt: TGTGCCAGCAAGGCCGGAACAACCGGGGAGCTGTTTTTT
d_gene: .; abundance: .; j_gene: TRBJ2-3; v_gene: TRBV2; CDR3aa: CASTFPDTQYF; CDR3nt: TGTGCCAGCACTTTTCCAGATACGCAGTATTTT
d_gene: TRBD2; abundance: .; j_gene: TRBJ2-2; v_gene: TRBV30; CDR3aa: CAWSVSRTSGTGELFF; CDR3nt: TGTGCCTGGAGTGTAAGTCGGACTAGCGGTACCGGGGAGCTGTTTTTT
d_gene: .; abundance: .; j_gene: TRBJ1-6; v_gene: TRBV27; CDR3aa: CASSFGIVSSYNSPLHF; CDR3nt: TGTGCCAGCAGTTTCGGGATAGTAAGCTCCTATAATTCACCCCTCCACTTT
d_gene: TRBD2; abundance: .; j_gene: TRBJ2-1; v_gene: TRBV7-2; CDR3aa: CASSRDGLAGVNEQFF; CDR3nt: TGTGCCAGCAGCCGCGACGGACTAGCGGGAGTTAATGAGCAGTTCTTC
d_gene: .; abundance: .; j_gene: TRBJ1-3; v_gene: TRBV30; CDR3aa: CAWRRGPGNTIYF; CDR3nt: TGTGCCTGGAGGAGGGGACCTGGAAACACCATATATTTT
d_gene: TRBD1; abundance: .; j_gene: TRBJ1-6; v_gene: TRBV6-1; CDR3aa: CASSELQGYNSPLHF; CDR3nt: TGTGCCAGCAGTGAATTACAGGGGTATAATTCACCCCTCCACTTT
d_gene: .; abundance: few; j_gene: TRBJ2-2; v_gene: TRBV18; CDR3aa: CASSRDSTGELFF; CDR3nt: TGTGCCAGCTCGCGGGACAGCACCGGGGAGCTGTTTTTT
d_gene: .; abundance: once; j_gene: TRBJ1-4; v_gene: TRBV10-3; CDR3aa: CAISEGPWLFF; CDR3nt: TGTGCCATCAGTGAGGGGCCATGGCTGTTTTTT
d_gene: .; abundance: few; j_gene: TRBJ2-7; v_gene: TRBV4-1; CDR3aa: CASSQAGAGEQYF; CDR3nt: TGCGCCAGCAGCCAAGCTGGAGCGGGCGAGCAGTACTTC
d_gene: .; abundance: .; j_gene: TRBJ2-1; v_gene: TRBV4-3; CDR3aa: CASSRIRGYNEQFF; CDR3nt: TGCGCCAGCAGCCGCATCCGCGGATACAATGAGCAGTTCTTC
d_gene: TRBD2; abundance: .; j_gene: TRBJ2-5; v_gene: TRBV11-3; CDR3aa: CASSLGGKGTQYF; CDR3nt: TGTGCCAGCAGCTTGGGAGGGAAGGGGACCCAGTACTTC
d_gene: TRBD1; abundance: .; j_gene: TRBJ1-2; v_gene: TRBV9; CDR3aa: CASSVGQGVGGYTF; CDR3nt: TGTGCCAGCAGCGTAGGACAGGGAGTGGGCGGCTACACCTTC
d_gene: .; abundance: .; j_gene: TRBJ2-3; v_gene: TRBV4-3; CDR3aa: CASSQDLHSTDTQYF; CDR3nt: TGCGCCAGCAGCCAAGATTTACACTCCACAGATACGCAGTATTTT
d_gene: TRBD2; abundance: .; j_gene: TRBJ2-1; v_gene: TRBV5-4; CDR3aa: CASSLVGTNNEQFF; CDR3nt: TGTGCCAGCAGCTTAGTCGGGACTAACAATGAGCAGTTCTTC
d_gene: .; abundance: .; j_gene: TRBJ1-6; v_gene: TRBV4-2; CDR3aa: CASSQDLSGTSPLHF; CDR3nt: TGTGCCAGCAGCCAAGATCTTTCAGGGACTTCACCCCTCCACTTT
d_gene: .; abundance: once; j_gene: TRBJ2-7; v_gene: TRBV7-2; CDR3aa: CASSLLQDDTYEQYF; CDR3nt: TGTGCCAGCAGCTTATTACAGGACGATACCTACGAGCAGTACTTC